The 4 T cell receptor beta chains reported below all come from one sample, sequenced in a study of cytomegalovirus exposure and HLA in healthy donors. A multiplex PCR was run with 60 Vbeta primers and 13 Jbeta primers. Sequencing was performed with immunoSEQ multiplex PCR; in TCRdb, only in-frame clones are kept and a portion is missing. The profile covers about 140,000 clones, with more than 70% appearing a single time and more than 4.5% taken by the ten largest. Sequences were obtained from PBMCs. These receptors all stem from a woman aged 45-65 years in good health and CMV-seronegative.

The rearrangement joins TRBV7-9 to TRBJ1-1, with 8 positions matching TRBD1. CDR1 is SEHNR, CDR2 FQNEAQ, per germline (reference sequence). CDR3 length: 13 residues. J gave up 4 bases and V 5 bases, and 3 bases lay outside the gene matches. CDR3 loop: CASSVTGGTEAFF. In DNA, the CDR3 is TGTGCCAGCAGCGTTACAGGGGGCACTGAAGCTTTCTTT.

The gene calls are TRBV6-5 and TRBJ2-5, with D maybe TRBD2 (7 bases). The germline gives CDR1 MNHEY, CDR2 SVGAGI. This CDR3 region has 16 residues. V lost 0 bases and J 7 bases, leaving 18 bases between the germline ends. The CDR3 region has the DNA TGTGCCAGCAGTTACTCGATATCGGGGGGCAGAGTGACCCAGTACTTC. This encodes CASSYSISGGRVTQYF.

This clone was observed a handful of times. V usage is TRBV29-1 and J usage is TRBJ2-2, with TRBD1 matching 7 bases. Per germline, CDR1 SQVTM and CDR2 ANQGSEA. CDR3 length: 13 residues. Trimming removed 6 bases from V and 4 bases from J; junction bases left unmatched: 5. The chain's CDR3 is CSVVSGGTGELFF. For the CDR3, the DNA is TGCAGCGTGGTCTCAGGGGGCACCGGGGAGCTGTTTTTT.

V gene TRBV4-1 combines with J gene TRBJ2-7, with 8 bases identical to TRBD1. Unmatched junction bases numbered 8, after V lost 4 bases and J lost 0 bases. From germline, CDR1 is MGHRA and CDR2 YSYEKL. There are 16 residues in the CDR3. The CDR3 region has the DNA TGCGCCAGCAGCCCTAGTTGGGACAGGAGCTCCTACGAGCAGTACTTC. It translates to CASSPSWDRSSYEQYF.